This entry concerns a single T cell receptor (beta chain). The clone's antigen remains unknown. No clone much larger than this one lies a single base away; base qualities are absent. The sample originates from a study of blood T cell repertoires in COVID-19 (dated by TCRdb to between 2020 and 2021). For the wider study: Samples from collaborators originated in the United States, Italy and Spain and spanned both the acute and convalescent phases of COVID-19. The repertoires were made available in a free public database intended to serve as a resource for research on the immune response to SARS-CoV-2. Deeply sampled blood TCRbeta repertoires from subjects exposed to, actively infected with, or recovered from COVID-19 were included in the dataset. HLA class I and class II types, where available, came from metadata supplied by the sample provider rather than from assay-based typing. The prospective study material was composed of cDNA or gDNA derived from T cells, B-cell-depleted T cells, or PBMCs. Nearly every sample came with metadata listing a de-identified subject ID, COVID-19 status, age in years and sex. The samples were drawn from the first 160 participants of the ongoing ImmuneRACE study and from 1,254 subjects provided by 6 global collaborators.

TCRbeta CDR3 regions were amplified from genomic DNA using the immunoSEQ Assay, a bias-controlled multiplex PCR. In the original analysis: The number of nucleated cells in each sample was estimated from the amplification of reference gene primers within the assay. To quantify the absolute abundance of each unique TCRbeta CDR3 rearrangement, sequence reads were collapsed and filtered. For each sample, productive Simpson clonality was calculated as the square root of Simpson's diversity index over productive rearrangements. This immuneACCESS table, as held by TCRdb, lists in-frame sequences with V and J called but not all clones. Of the missing ones, under half trace to an unresolved V gene in checked studies; the others have no known cause. V and J calls and clone size are those listed in that table; D and trimming were worked out from the DNA. The sample records roughly 180,000 clones, approximately 86% of which are singletons. The leading ten clones occupy about 6.9% of the sample.

General findings and caveats noted by the study authors: The quantity of clinical and demographic metadata differed by source and by participant and was supplied without curation.

CDR1 and CDR2, looked up from the germline V gene, are SNHLY and FYNNEI. The V end gives up 5 bases and the J end 7 bases, leaving 7 bases in the junction not matched to a gene. The CDR3, from cysteine to phenylalanine, totals 15 residues. The entry retains the CDR3 DNA only, 45 bases that are in frame from base 1. One collaborating source in Seattle enrolled patients while the patients were actively infected and followed the patients over time throughout the course of disease. Collaborating institutions collected whole blood in K2EDTA tubes following their own protocols. For TCRbeta analysis, collaborators shipped samples as frozen whole blood, isolated PBMCs, or DNA extracted from either of those sample types.

The clonotype originates from a man at least 80 years old with COVID-19, enrolled during active disease. The sequenced material came from peripheral blood. The V gene is TRBV2 and the J gene is TRBJ2-1, with 11 bases matching TRBD1. In nucleotides, the sequence is TGTGCCAGCAGTCCCGCCGGGACAGGGGGGAATGAGCAGTTCTTC. This yields the protein CASSPAGTGGNEQFF.